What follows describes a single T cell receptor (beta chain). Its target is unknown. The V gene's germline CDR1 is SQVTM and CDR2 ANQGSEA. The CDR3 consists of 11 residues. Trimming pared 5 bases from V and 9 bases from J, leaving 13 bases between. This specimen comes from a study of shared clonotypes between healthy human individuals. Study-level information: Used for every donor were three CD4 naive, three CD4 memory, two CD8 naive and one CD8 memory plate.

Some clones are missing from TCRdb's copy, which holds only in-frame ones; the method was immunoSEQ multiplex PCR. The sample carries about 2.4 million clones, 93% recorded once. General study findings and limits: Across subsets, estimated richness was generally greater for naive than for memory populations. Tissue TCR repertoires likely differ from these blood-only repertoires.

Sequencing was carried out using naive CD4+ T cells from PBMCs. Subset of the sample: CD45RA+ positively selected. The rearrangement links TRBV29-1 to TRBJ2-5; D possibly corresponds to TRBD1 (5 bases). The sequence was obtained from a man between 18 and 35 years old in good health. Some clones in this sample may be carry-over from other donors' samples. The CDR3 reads CSVRDGAAQYF. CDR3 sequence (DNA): TGCAGCGTTAGGGATGGGGCGGCCCAGTACTTC.